The clone carrying this T cell receptor (beta chain) has ten or more counts. Trimming shortened V by 0 bases and J by 7 bases, and 8 bases separated the two germline ends. Per the germline V gene, CDR1 is SGDLS and CDR2 is YYNGEE. The CDR3 has 12 amino acids. Production of TCR cDNA was by 5'RACE template switching, which also added a universal primer site and UMIs. One entry per CDR3 protein results from TCRdb running MiXCR on the 5' RACE reads. In the table there are 250,000 to 350,000 distinct CDR3 sequences, around 4.4% of which are singletons. The data belong to a study of T cells after yellow fever vaccination.

This receptor was taken from a man aged 18 to 29 who received the YFV17D yellow fever vaccine. This specimen was PBMCs, taken 15 days after the yellow fever booster vaccination. V usage is TRBV9 and J usage is TRBJ2-7; possibly TRBD1 for D (5 bases). In DNA, the CDR3 is TGTGCCAGCAGCGTAGGGGCAGGGGAGCAGTACTTC. Translated: CASSVGAGEQYF.